This T cell receptor (beta chain) appears in the sequencing data of a study of T cells in tuberculosis. Points from the study as a whole: Shorter CDR3-alpha in active tuberculosis partly drove smaller distances.

Germline V lookup: CDR1 SGHDT, CDR2 YYEEEE. The CDR3 sequence is 14 residues long. Unmatched junction bases numbered 6, after V lost 4 bases and J lost 7 bases. Sequenced by immunoSEQ multiplex PCR; TCRdb stores in-frame clones only, minus some. The sample has under 40,000 clones; 94% are singletons. In the case of this clone: The antigen remains unidentified.

Sequences were obtained from PBMCs. The chain links TRBV5-6 to TRBJ1-5; 9 positions match TRBD1. This receptor was identified in a donor aged 10 to 29 with latent tuberculosis or without tuberculosis infection. Here the CDR3 reads CASSPRGTGQPQHF. The CDR3 DNA sequence: TGTGCCAGCAGCCCTAGGGGGACAGGGCAGCCCCAGCATTTT.